This is a list of T cell receptor beta chains from one sample in a study of technical replicates of blood from a few donors. Sequencing used immunoSEQ multiplex PCR; TCRdb keeps in-frame clones, though not all of them. Here the sample spans about 97,000 clones, roughly 94% being singletons. Source material: T cells isolated from PBMCs. Receptors were obtained from a human donor in good health. The CDR3 runs from the conserved cysteine through the conserved F or W. D genes are given only for firm matches. Only part of the rows carry a size: once, few, many, or a class if the clone is expanded.

D,size,J,length,V,CDR3,DNA
.,.,TRBJ2-5,16,TRBV4-2,CASSHDLLSLRETQYF,TGTGCCAGCAGCCATGATCTTCTTAGTTTGAGGGAGACCCAGTACTTC
.,.,TRBJ1-4,16,TRBV7-9,CASSPLRGGVNEKLFF,TGTGCCAGCAGTCCTCTACGGGGGGGGGTTAATGAAAAACTGTTTTTT
TRBD1,once,TRBJ2-7,14,TRBV5-4,CASSPGTGGYEQYF,TGTGCCAGCAGCCCAGGGACAGGAGGCTACGAGCAGTACTTC
.,.,TRBJ1-1,12,TRBV7-9,CASSPQGPEAFF,TGTGCCAGCAGCCCACAGGGACCCGAAGCTTTCTTT
.,.,TRBJ2-2,18,TRBV30,CAWSVGASGRHGAGELFF,TGTGCCTGGAGTGTAGGGGCAAGCGGGCGGCATGGGGCCGGGGAGCTGTTTTTT
TRBD2,.,TRBJ2-1,14,TRBV6-5,CASSWGRGYNEQFF,TGTGCCAGCAGTTGGGGGAGGGGATACAATGAGCAGTTCTTC
.,.,TRBJ1-5,14,TRBV13,CASSGQRGDQPQHF,TGTGCCAGCAGCGGACAGAGGGGAGATCAGCCCCAGCATTTT
.,.,TRBJ2-3,15,TRBV7-7,CASSPIQGKADTQYF,TGTGCCAGCAGCCCAATACAGGGAAAGGCAGATACGCAGTATTTT
.,.,TRBJ2-7,12,TRBV2,CASREEVYEQYF,TGTGCCAGCAGGGAGGAGGTATACGAGCAGTACTTC
TRBD2,.,TRBJ2-2,13,TRBV30,CAQGGKGTGELFF,TGTGCCCAGGGAGGGAAAGGCACCGGGGAGCTGTTTTTT
TRBD2,.,TRBJ2-1,15,TRBV6-1,CASSDPGLAGVKQFF,TGTGCCAGCAGTGATCCGGGACTAGCGGGAGTTAAGCAGTTCTTC
TRBD2,.,TRBJ2-7,15,TRBV5-4,CASSLGTSGAYEQYF,TGTGCCAGCAGCTTGGGGACTAGCGGGGCCTACGAGCAGTACTTC
.,.,TRBJ2-3,14,TRBV6-6,CASSYSSVTDTQYF,TGTGCCAGCAGTTACTCATCCGTCACAGATACGCAGTATTTT
.,.,TRBJ2-6,16,TRBV27,CASSYGGFSGANVLTF,TGTGCCAGCAGTTATGGCGGATTCTCTGGGGCCAACGTCCTGACTTTC
.,.,TRBJ2-7,14,TRBV9,CASSPAGQFYEQYF,TGTGCCAGCAGCCCGGCCGGACAGTTCTACGAGCAGTACTTC
TRBD2,.,TRBJ2-3,14,TRBV5-6,CASSFGLAGDTQYF,TGTGCCAGCAGCTTCGGACTAGCGGGAGATACGCAGTATTTT
TRBD1,few,TRBJ2-1,16,TRBV7-6,CASSKRQGSHTDEQFF,TGTGCCAGCAGCAAAAGACAGGGGTCCCATACAGATGAGCAGTTCTTC